This T cell receptor (beta chain) was retrieved from a study of chemoradiotherapy in HPV16-positive cancers (dated by TCRdb to between 2021 and 2024). Turning to the overall study: Using functional T-cell assays on cells from a couple of HPV16-positive patients, the researchers defined candidate HPV-specific T-cell clones and common TCR motifs. The study asked whether T-cell immunity against the HPV oncoproteins E6 and E7 changes during chemoradiotherapy and whether it affects survival. The candidate HPV-specific TCRs and motifs were subsequently tracked in TCR repertoires obtained from 70 to 95 patients with HPV-related cancers. Beyond this particular receptor, the publication reports: Among HPV16-positive patients, expansion of HPV-responsive T cells during chemoradiotherapy was associated with better recurrence-free survival. The functional definition of HPV-specific T cells was derived from only a couple of HPV16-positive patients, and the survival association was reported for HPV16-positive patients. Expansion of candidate HPV-specific clones and E7-related TCR motifs was observed in the tumor microenvironment during treatment, whereas no such expansion was observed for non-HPV-specific T cells.

Library prep was done by the immunoSEQ multiplex PCR assay. Imported from immuneACCESS, the table was reduced by TCRdb to in-frame sequences with V and J called. These copies leave out some clones; in studies compared against another copy, an unresolved V gene accounts for under half, and the cause of the remainder is not known. The sample has some 1,000 clones on record, roughly 90% of them singletons. Of the sample, 13% to 15% falls within the top ten clones. Repertoires were sampled repeatedly over the course of chemoradiotherapy so that clonal expansion in the tumor microenvironment could be followed. This clone has a single count. Its antigen has not been determined. Base qualities are not recorded, but no much larger clone differs from it by a single base. The germline V gene (reference sequence) provides CDR1 LNHDA and CDR2 SQIVND. The CDR3 covers 14 residues, taking in both the cysteine and the phenylalanine. The sequence is cut down to CDR3 DNA, 42 bases in frame from base 1. V gives up 1 base and J gives up 8 bases, and the segment between their germline ends measures 14 bases.

In this chain, TRBV19 is recombined with TRBJ1-1, with the D gene not clear enough to name. The sequencing used tumor tissue, collected from a patient who underwent chemoradiotherapy. The sequence was obtained from a human donor with HPV-associated anogenital cancer. The sequenced DNA is TGTGCCAGTAGTATAGCCTCCGGTCTGGGGGAAGCTTTCTTT. This sequence encodes CASSIASGLGEAFF.